The 2 T cell receptor beta chains given below trace back to one sample, sequenced in a study of OX40 agonist ivuxolimab in advanced cancers. TCRdb's copy holds only in-frame clones and misses some; the assay was immunoSEQ multiplex PCR. The repertoire holds tens of thousands of clones, with more than 80% as singletons. The sample was CD4+ or CD8+ T cells sorted from blood, taken in a trial of the OX40 agonist ivuxolimab. The receptors here all came from an adult with an advanced solid tumor such as melanoma, head and neck, liver or kidney cancer.

This chain connects TRBV5-1 to TRBJ2-7; 7 nucleotides agree with TRBD2. The CDR3 spans 16 residues. Germline V lookup: CDR1 SGHRS, CDR2 YFSETQ. The ends lost 6 bases at V and 2 bases at J; junction bases unmatched: 14. CDR3 sequence: CASKEGGTQPTYEQYF. CDR3 nucleotide sequence: TGCGCCAGCAAGGAGGGAGGGACCCAACCTACCTACGAGCAGTACTTC. Filled out from reference TRBV5-1 and TRBJ2-7, the complete variable domain reads KAGVTQTPRYLIKTRGQQVTLSCSPISGHRSVSWYQQTPGQGLQFLFEYFSETQRNKGNFPGRFSGRQFSNSRSEMNVSTLELGDSALYLCASKEGGTQPTYEQYFGPGTRLTVT.

The chain is built from TRBV30 and TRBJ2-1, with D possibly TRBD2 on 7 matching bases. The germline CDR1 and CDR2 sequences are GTSNPN and SVGIG (reference sequence). The V end was cut by 0 bases, the J end by 2 bases, with 11 bases between. The CDR3 covers 15 residues. The CDR3 protein is CAWSVGGHPYNEQFF. Written as DNA, the CDR3 is TGTGCCTGGAGTGTCGGGGGGCACCCCTACAATGAGCAGTTCTTC.